The following is a TCR beta chain sequence with its context. These data are taken from a study of blood T cell repertoires in COVID-19. As originally analysed: The authors estimated nucleated cell counts from reference gene primer amplification. Only in-frame clones appear in the TCRdb table, and some are missing; sequencing was by immunoSEQ multiplex PCR. V, J and clone size are those of that table, while D and trimming were read from the DNA. The table records a few hundred thousand clones, over 65% of them present only once. This CDR3 spans 17 amino acids. V lost 4 bases, J lost 6 bases, and 16 bases stayed unmatched. Germline V gives CDR1 SGHKS, CDR2 YYEKEE (reference sequence).

The sequenced material came from peripheral blood. This chain uses TRBV5-5 with TRBJ1-5; 7 positions agree with TRBD1. The sequence came from a man aged 60 to 69 who had recovered from COVID-19. The CDR3 loop reads CASSERTGRGQGQPQHF. The CDR3 coding sequence is TGTGCCAGCAGCGAAAGGACAGGTCGGGGCCAAGGTCAGCCCCAGCATTTT.